These 18 T cell receptor beta chains were all obtained from the same sample, sequenced in a study of post-analysis software for immune sequencing data. Built from TCR beta cDNA, the libraries had unique molecular identifiers in them. TCRdb fed the PCR reads into MiXCR, producing one record per CDR3 protein. The sample has roughly 800,000 distinct CDR3 sequences; just under 30% are singletons. The study, taken as a whole, reports: A handful of TRBV segments appeared more often in patients than in controls, and TRBV5-6, TRBV5-1 and TRBV20-1 were among these.

No antigen has been identified for these receptors. Sequencing was carried out using blood. The receptors derive from a girl aged 5-17 years with multiple sclerosis.

The sample holds a few counts of this clonotype. V is TRBV7-7 and J is TRBJ2-5; D assignment may be TRBD1 or TRBD2 (5 bases each). With 3 bases removed from V and 4 bases from J, the gap between germline ends came to 12 bases. The CDR3 length is 14 residues. The germline gives CDR1 SSHAT, CDR2 FNYEAQ (reference sequence). DNA for the CDR3: TGTGCCAGCAGCTTGGGGGACCAACGAGAGACCCAGTACTTC. Its translation: CASSLGDQRETQYF.

V is TRBV3-1 and J is TRBJ1-5, with D possibly matching TRBD1 (5 bases). Per the germline V gene, CDR1 is LGHDT and CDR2 is YNNKEL (reference sequence). The CDR3 extends over 15 amino acids. Trimming removed 0 bases from V and 2 bases from J, with 8 bases in between. The CDR3 DNA reads TGTGCCAGCAGCCAAGATCAGGGAGGCAATCAGCCCCAGCATTTT. This encodes CASSQDQGGNQPQHF.

The rearrangement joins TRBV7-2 to TRBJ2-5; TRBD1 matches at 9 bases. Per germline, CDR1 SGHTA and CDR2 FQGNSA. Trimming cost V 0 bases and J 5 bases; bases outside gene matches: 13. The CDR3 has 18 amino acids. CDR3 nucleotides: TGTGCCAGCAGCTTAGCCCCCCCGACAGGGGGTATTGGGGAGACCCAGTACTTC. Amino acid sequence: CASSLAPPTGGIGETQYF. Looking up the rest from reference TRBV7-2 and TRBJ2-5 gives the full variable domain: GAGVSQSPSNKVTEKGKDVELRCDPISGHTALYWYRQSLGQGLEFLIYFQGNSAPDKSGLPSDRFSAERTGGSVSTLTIQRTQQEDSAVYLCASSLAPPTGGIGETQYFGPGTRLLVL.

This clonotype was found a few times. This chain uses TRBV4-3 with TRBJ2-3; 8 bases are a match to TRBD1. The germline CDR1 and CDR2 sequences are LGHNA and YSLEER. The CDR3 covers 16 residues. V was clipped by 4 bases and J by 3 bases; unmatched bases: 9. DNA of the CDR3: TGCGCCAGCAGCCGAGGACAGGGCACTGTAACAGATACGCAGTATTTT. This gives the protein CASSRGQGTVTDTQYF.

This clonotype was seen a handful of times. The chain is built from TRBV24-1 and TRBJ1-2; D is unclear. The length of the CDR3 is 13 residues. Germline assignment: CDR1 KGHDR and CDR2 SFDVKD. Trimming shortened V by 4 bases and J by 8 bases, and 13 bases separated the two germline ends. CDR3 nucleotides: TGTGCCACCAGTGACCGGACCTACAGCGGCTACACCTTC. Amino acids: CATSDRTYSGYTF.

This clonotype has only a few counts. This chain links TRBV29-1 with TRBJ2-7; D gene uncertain. The CDR3 consists of 11 residues. V was shortened by 7 bases and J by 4 bases, with 11 bases between the two germline ends. Germline assignment: CDR1 SQVTM and CDR2 ANQGSEA. This CDR3 reads CSAERGYEQYF. The CDR3 DNA reads as TGCAGCGCGGAAAGAGGTTACGAGCAGTACTTC.

Remarks on this clonotype: An end of the junction does not agree with germline; a read error may underlie this. The rearrangement uses TRBV15 and TRBJ1-5, with 10 bases that match TRBD1. Germline CDR1 LNHNV, CDR2 YYDKDF (reference sequence). The CDR3 consists of 21 residues. This chain's CDR3 is CAASRLTGTGAFPIHNQPQHF. CDR3 bases: TGTGCCGCCAGCCGACTAACCGGGACAGGGGCCTTCCCAATACACAATCAGCCCCAGCATTTT.

For this clonotype: This may come from a read error, since a much larger clone is one base off. The chain carries TRBV12-3 or TRBV12-4 and TRBJ2-7, with D uncertain. This CDR3 has 11 amino acids. V was pared by 7 bases and J by 3 bases, with 7 bases between. The CDR3 spells CASKGCYEQYF. DNA for the CDR3: TGTGCCAGCAAAGGGTGCTACGAGCAGTACTTC.

Concerning this clonotype: A much larger clone is a single base away; this may be a read error. DNA for the CDR3: TGTGCCAGCAGCTTCGACAGGGGAGAGACCCAGTACTTC. Protein product: CASSFDRGETQYF. The rearrangement uses TRBV11-2 and TRBJ2-5, with 8 bases identical to TRBD1. This CDR3 region has 13 residues. V gave up 3 bases and J gave up 4 bases; unmatched junction bases: 1. Germline V lookup: CDR1 SGHAT, CDR2 FQNNGV.

This chain uses TRBV20-1 with TRBJ1-2; 10 nucleotides line up with TRBD1. The CDR3 extends over 13 amino acids. The germline gives CDR1 DFQATT, CDR2 SNEGSKA (reference sequence). V gave up 6 bases and J gave up 6 bases; unmatched junction bases: 7. The CDR3 coding sequence is TGCAGTGCATCGCCGGGACAGGGGCATGGCTACACCTTC. Translation gives CSASPGQGHGYTF.

Points on this clonotype: No conserved phenylalanine or tryptophan is present at the end of the CDR3, so a read error is the likely explanation. The CDR3 sequence: CASSLEETGTGYTC. CDR3 DNA: TGTGCCAGCAGCTTAGAGGAGACAGGCACCGGCTACACCTGC. V and J are TRBV7-8 and TRBJ1-2; possible D gene TRBD1, 6 bases. Trimming removed 1 base at V and 8 bases at J, with 14 bases between. Germline loops: CDR1 SGHVS, CDR2 FQNEAQ. This CDR3 contains 14 residues.

The V call is TRBV7-9, the J call TRBJ2-5, with D possibly being TRBD2 (7 bases). Germline V gives CDR1 SEHNR, CDR2 FQNEAQ (reference sequence). The CDR3 length is 17 residues. The ends were cut back, 5 bases at V and 4 bases at J, with 23 bases in the middle. CDR3 loop: CASSGGGGARLGETQYF. CDR3 DNA sequence: TGTGCCAGCAGCGGCGGGGGCGGGGCTAGACTGGGAGAGACCCAGTACTTC.

In this sample, this clonotype turned up a few times. The V and J genes are TRBV7-2 and TRBJ1-1; no clear D. The germline gives CDR1 SGHTA, CDR2 FQGNSA. Deletions cut 0 bases from V and 10 bases from J, with 12 bases between. The CDR3 runs 13 residues. DNA for the CDR3: TGTGCCAGCAGCTTAGCGCGGTGGGTGGGAGCTTTCTTT. This codes for CASSLARWVGAFF.

The gene calls are TRBV7-2 and TRBJ1-5; the D gene is possibly TRBD1 (5 bases). The CDR3 length is 16 residues. The ends were cut back, 5 bases at V and 3 bases at J, with 17 bases in the middle. The germline CDR1 and CDR2 sequences are SGHTA and FQGNSA. The CDR3 loop reads CASSPRGGGFNQPQHF. CDR3 coding DNA: TGTGCCAGCAGCCCACGTGGGGGGGGATTCAATCAGCCCCAGCATTTT.

This clonotype occurred a few times. This rearrangement joins TRBV2 to TRBJ2-5, with D hard to call. The CDR3 is 11 amino acids. V was trimmed by 8 bases and J by 5 bases, leaving 9 bases between them. The germline gives CDR1 SNHLY, CDR2 FYNNEI. The CDR3, as DNA: TGTGCCAGCGCGGTCGTGGAGACCCAGTACTTC. Translation: CASAVVETQYF.

V usage is TRBV12-3 or TRBV12-4 and J usage is TRBJ2-7; 8 positions agree with TRBD2. Losses at the gene ends were 4 bases for V and 0 bases for J; bases not matched to a gene: 5. The CDR3 is made up of 15 amino acids. CDR3 residues: CASSSSGGFSYEQYF. The CDR3 region has the DNA TGTGCCAGCAGTTCGTCGGGAGGGTTCTCCTACGAGCAGTACTTC.

The CDR3 nucleotides read TGTGCCAGCTCCATACTGGGACCGGGGGCCAAAAACATTCAGTACTTC. Protein sequence: CASSILGPGAKNIQYF. The gene calls are TRBV18 and TRBJ2-4; D is possibly TRBD1 or TRBD2 (5 bases each). Germline V gives CDR1 KGHSH, CDR2 LQKENI. This CDR3 region has 16 residues. Trimming stripped 6 bases from V and 1 base from J, with 16 bases between.

The J gene is TRBJ2-3, the V gene TRBV28, with TRBD1 as a possible D gene (5 bases). The ends were cut back, 4 bases at V and 2 bases at J, with 16 bases in the middle. Germline V lookup: CDR1 MDHEN, CDR2 SYDVKM. The CDR3 is made up of 16 amino acids. The CDR3 reads CASSSRQSITTDTQYF. The CDR3 DNA sequence: TGTGCCAGCAGTTCCCGACAGTCCATTACCACAGATACGCAGTATTTT.